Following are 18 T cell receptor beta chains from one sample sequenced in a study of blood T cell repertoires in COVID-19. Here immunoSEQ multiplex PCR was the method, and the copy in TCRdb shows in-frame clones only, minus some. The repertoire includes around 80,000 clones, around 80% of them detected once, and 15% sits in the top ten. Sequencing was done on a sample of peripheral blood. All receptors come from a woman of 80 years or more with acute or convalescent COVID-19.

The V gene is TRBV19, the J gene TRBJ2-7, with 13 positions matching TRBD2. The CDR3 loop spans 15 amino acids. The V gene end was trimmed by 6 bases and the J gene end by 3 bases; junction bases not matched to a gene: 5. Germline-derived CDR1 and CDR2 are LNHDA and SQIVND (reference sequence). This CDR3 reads CASSQLAGGNYEQYF. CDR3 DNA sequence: TGTGCCAGTAGCCAACTAGCGGGGGGGAACTACGAGCAGTACTTC.

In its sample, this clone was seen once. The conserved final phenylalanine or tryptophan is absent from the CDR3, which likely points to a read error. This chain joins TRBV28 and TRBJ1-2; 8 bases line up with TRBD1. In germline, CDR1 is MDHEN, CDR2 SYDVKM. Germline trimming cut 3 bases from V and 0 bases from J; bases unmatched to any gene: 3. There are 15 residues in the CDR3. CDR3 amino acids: CASSFNRGTNYGYTL. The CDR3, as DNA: TGTGCCAGCAGTTTTAACAGGGGGACTAACTATGGCTACACCCTC.

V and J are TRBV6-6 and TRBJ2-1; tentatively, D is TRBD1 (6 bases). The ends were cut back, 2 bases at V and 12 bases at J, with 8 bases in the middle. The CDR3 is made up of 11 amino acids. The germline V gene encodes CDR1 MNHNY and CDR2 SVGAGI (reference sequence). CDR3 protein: CASSYDRMQFF. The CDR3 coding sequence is TGTGCCAGCAGTTACGACAGGATGCAGTTCTTC.

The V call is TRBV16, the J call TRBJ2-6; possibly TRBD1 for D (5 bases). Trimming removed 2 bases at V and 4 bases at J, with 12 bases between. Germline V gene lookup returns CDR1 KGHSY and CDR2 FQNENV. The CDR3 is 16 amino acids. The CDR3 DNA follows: TGTGCCAGCAGCCAAGGCAGGGTTCAGGGGGCCAACGTCCTGACTTTC. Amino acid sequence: CASSQGRVQGANVLTF.

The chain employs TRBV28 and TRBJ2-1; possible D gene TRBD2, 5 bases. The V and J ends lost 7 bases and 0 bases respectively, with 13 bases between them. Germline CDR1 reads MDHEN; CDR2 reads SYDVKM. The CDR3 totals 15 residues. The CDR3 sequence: CASIGGPRSYNEQFF. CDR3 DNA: TGTGCCAGCATTGGCGGGCCCCGCTCCTACAATGAGCAGTTCTTC.

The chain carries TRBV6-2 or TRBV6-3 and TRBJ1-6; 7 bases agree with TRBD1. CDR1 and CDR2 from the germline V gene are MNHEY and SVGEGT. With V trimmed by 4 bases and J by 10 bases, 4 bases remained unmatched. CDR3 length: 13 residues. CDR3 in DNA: TGTGCCAGCAGTTCCCCAGGGGGGTCACCCCTCCACTTT. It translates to CASSSPGGSPLHF.

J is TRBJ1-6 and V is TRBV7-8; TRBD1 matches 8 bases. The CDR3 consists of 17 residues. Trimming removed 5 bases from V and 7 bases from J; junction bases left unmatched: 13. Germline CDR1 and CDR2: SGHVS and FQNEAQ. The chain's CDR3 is CASSQLGQGMNNSPLHF. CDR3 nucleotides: TGTGCCAGCAGCCAACTAGGACAGGGTATGAACAATTCACCCCTCCACTTT. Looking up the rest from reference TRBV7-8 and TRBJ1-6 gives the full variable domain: GAGVSQSPRYKVAKRGQDVALRCDPISGHVSLFWYQQALGQGPEFLTYFQNEAQLDKSGLPSDRFFAERPEGSVSTLKIQRTQQEDSAVYLCASSQLGQGMNNSPLHFGNGTRLTVT.

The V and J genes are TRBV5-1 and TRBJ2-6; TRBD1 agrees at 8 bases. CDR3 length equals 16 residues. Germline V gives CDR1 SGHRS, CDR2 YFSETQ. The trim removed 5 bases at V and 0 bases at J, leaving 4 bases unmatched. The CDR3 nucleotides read TGCGCCAGCAGACCTACAGGGGGCTCTGGGGCCAACGTCCTGACTTTC. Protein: CASRPTGGSGANVLTF.

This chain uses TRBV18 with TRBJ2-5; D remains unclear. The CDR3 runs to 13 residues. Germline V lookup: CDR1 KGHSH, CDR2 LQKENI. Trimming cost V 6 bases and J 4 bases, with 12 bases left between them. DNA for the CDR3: TGTGCCAGCTCTCTAAGTGCATCAGAGACCCAGTACTTC. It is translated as CASSLSASETQYF.

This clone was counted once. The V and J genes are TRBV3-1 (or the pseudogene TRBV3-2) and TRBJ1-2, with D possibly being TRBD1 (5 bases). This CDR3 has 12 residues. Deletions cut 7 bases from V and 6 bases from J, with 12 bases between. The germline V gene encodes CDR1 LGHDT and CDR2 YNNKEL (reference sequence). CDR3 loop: CASTPGGHGYTF. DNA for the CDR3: TGTGCCAGCACCCCGGGGGGTCATGGCTACACCTTC.

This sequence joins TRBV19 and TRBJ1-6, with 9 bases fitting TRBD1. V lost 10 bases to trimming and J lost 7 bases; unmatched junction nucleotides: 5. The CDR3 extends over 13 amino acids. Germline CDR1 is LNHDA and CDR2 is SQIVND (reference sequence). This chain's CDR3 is CAISQGANSPLHF. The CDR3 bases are TGTGCCATCTCACAGGGGGCGAATTCACCCCTCCACTTT.

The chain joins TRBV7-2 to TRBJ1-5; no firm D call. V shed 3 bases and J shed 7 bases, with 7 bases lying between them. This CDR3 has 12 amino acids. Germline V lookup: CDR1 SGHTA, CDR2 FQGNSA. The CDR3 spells CASSFPQQPQHF. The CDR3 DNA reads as TGTGCCAGCAGCTTTCCCCAACAGCCCCAGCATTTT.

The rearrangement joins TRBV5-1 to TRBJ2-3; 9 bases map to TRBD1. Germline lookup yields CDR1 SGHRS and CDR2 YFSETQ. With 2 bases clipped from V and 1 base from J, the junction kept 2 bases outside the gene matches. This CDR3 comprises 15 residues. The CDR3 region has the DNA TGCGCCAGCAGCTTCACAGGGGGCGGCACAGATACGCAGTATTTT. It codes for CASSFTGGGTDTQYF.

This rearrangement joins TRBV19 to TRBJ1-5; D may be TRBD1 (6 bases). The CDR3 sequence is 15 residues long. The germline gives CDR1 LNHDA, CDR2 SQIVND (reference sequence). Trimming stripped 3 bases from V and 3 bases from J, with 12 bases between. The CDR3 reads CASSIATGINQPQHF. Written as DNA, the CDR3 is TGTGCCAGTAGTATCGCTACAGGGATCAATCAGCCCCAGCATTTT.

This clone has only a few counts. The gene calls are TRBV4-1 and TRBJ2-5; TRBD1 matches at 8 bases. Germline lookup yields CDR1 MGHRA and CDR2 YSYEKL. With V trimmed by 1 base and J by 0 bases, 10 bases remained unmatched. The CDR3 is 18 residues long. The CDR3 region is CASSQAYDRGRYQETQYF. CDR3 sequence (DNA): TGCGCCAGCAGCCAAGCTTATGACAGGGGTCGGTACCAAGAGACCCAGTACTTC.

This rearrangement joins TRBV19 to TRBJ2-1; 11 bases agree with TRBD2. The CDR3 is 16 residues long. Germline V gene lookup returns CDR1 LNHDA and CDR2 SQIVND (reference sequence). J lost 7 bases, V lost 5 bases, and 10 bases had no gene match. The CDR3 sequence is CASSVSLLAGGNEQFF. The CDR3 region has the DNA TGTGCCAGTAGTGTCTCCCTTCTAGCGGGGGGAAATGAGCAGTTCTTC.

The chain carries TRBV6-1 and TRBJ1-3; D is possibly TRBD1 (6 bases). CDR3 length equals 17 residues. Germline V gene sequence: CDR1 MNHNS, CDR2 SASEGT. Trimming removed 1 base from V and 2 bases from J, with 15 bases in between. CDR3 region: CASSEGSAGATGNTIYF. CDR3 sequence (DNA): TGTGCCAGCAGTGAAGGGTCGGCAGGGGCGACTGGAAACACCATATATTTT.

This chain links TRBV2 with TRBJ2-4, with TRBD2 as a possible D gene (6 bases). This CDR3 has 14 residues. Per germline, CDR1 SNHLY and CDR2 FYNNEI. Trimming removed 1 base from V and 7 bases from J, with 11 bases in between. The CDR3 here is CASSEEGGNNIQYF. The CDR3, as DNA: TGTGCCAGCAGTGAAGAGGGAGGTAATAACATTCAGTACTTC.